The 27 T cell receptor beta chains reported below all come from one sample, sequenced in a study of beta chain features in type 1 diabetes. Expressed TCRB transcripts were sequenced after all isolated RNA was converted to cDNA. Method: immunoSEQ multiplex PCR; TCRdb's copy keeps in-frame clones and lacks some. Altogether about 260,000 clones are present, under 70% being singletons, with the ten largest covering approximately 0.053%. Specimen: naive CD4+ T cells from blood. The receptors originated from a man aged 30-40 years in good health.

CDR3 protein: CAWRQEETQYF. The CDR3 coding sequence is TGTGCCTGGAGACAGGAGGAGACCCAGTACTTC. The V call is TRBV30, the J call TRBJ2-5; D perhaps matches TRBD1 (5 bases). The V gene lost 3 bases and the J gene lost 5 bases, with 7 bases spanning the gap. Germline V CDR1 and CDR2: GTSNPN, SVGIG (reference sequence). CDR3 length: 11 residues.

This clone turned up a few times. The CDR3 spells CSAKGGTGSSGMGYEQYF. The CDR3 region has the DNA TGCAGCGCCAAGGGAGGGACAGGGTCCTCCGGGATGGGCTACGAGCAGTACTTC. The chain employs TRBV29-1 and TRBJ2-7; TRBD1 matches at 9 bases. J gave up 3 bases and V 7 bases, and 22 bases lay outside the gene matches. The CDR3 covers 18 residues. Per the germline V gene, CDR1 is SQVTM and CDR2 is ANQGSEA.

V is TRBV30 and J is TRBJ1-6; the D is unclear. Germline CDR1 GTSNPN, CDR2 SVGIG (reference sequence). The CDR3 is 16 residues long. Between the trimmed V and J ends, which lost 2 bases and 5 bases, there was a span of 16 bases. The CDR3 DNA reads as TGTGCCTGGAGTCCAAGGTCGGGAAGCCATAATTCACCCCTCCACTTT. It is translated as CAWSPRSGSHNSPLHF.

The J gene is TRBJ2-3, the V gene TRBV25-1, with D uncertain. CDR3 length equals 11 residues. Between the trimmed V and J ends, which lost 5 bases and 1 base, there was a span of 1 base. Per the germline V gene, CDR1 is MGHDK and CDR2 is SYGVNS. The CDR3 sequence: CASSRTDTQYF. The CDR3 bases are TGTGCCAGCAGTCGCACAGATACGCAGTATTTT.

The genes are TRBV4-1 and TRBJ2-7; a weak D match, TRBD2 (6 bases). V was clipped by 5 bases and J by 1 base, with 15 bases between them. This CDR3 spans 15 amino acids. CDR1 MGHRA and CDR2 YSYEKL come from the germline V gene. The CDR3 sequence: CASSGDWTDSYEQYF. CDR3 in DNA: TGCGCCAGCAGCGGGGACTGGACGGATTCCTACGAGCAGTACTTC.

The CDR3 is CASSGAGVQETQYF. The DNA for the CDR3 is TGTGCCAGCAGTGGAGCGGGAGTACAAGAGACCCAGTACTTC. This chain joins TRBV5-4 and TRBJ2-5, with 8 bases lining up with TRBD2. J was trimmed by 2 bases and V by 5 bases; bases with no gene match: 5. The CDR3 has 14 residues. The germline V gene has CDR1 SGHNT and CDR2 YYREEE (reference sequence).

CDR3 amino acids: CASSLVDAMTYEQYF. CDR3 sequence (DNA): TGTGCCAGCAGCTTGGTGGACGCCATGACCTACGAGCAGTACTTC. The chain combines TRBV5-6 with TRBJ2-7, with no clear D. V was pared by 0 bases and J by 2 bases, with 12 bases between. Germline CDR1 SGHDT, CDR2 YYEEEE. This CDR3 is 15 amino acids long.

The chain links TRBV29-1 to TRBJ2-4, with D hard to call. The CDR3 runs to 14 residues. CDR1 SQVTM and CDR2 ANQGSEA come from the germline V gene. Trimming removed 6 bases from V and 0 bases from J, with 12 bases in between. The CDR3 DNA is TGCAGCGTGCGGCCGCTGCTAGCCAAAAACATTCAGTACTTC. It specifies CSVRPLLAKNIQYF.

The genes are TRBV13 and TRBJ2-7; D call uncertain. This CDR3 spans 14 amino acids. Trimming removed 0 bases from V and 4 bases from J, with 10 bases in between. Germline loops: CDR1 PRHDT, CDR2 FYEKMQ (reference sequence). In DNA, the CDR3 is TGTGCCAGCAGCTTAGGTCCGACTTTGTACGAGCAGTACTTC. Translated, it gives CASSLGPTLYEQYF.

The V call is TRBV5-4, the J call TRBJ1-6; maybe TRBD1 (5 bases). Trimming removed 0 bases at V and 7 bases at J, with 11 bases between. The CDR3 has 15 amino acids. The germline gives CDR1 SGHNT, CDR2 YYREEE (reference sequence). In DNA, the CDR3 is TGTGCCAGCAGCTTGGCAGGGCCGGGAAATTCACCCCTCCACTTT. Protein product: CASSLAGPGNSPLHF.

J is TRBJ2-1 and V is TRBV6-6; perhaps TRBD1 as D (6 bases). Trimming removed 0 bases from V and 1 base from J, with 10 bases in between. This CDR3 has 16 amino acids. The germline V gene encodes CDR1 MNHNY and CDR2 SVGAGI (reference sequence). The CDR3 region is CASSYSEGGSYNEQFF. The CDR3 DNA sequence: TGTGCCAGCAGTTACTCGGAAGGGGGATCCTACAATGAGCAGTTCTTC.

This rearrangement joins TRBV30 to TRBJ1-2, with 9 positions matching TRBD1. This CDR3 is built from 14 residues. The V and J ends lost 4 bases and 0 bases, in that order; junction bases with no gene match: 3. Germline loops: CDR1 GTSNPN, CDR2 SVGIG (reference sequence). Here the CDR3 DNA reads TGTGCCTGGACTCGGGACAGGGCTAACTATGGCTACACCTTC. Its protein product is CAWTRDRANYGYTF.

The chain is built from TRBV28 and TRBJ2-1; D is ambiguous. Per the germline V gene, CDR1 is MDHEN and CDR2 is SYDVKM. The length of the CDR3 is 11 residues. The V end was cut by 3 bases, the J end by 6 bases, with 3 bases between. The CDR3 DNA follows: TGTGCCAGCAGTTTGTCCAATGAGCAGTTCTTC. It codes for CASSLSNEQFF.

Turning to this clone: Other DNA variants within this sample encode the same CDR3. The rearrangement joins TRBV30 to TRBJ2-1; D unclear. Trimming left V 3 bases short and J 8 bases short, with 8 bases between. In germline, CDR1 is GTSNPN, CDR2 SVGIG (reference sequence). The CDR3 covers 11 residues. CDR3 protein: CAWSFRDEQFF. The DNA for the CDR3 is TGTGCCTGGAGCTTCCGGGATGAGCAGTTCTTC.

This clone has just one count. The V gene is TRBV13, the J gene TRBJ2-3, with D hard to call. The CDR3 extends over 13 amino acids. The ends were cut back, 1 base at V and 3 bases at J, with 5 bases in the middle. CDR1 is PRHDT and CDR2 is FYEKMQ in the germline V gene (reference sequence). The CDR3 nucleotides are TGTGCCAGCAGCTTAGATACTACAGATACGCAGTATTTT. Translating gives CASSLDTTDTQYF. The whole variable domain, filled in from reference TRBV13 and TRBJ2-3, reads AAGVIQSPRHLIKEKRETATLKCYPIPRHDTVYWYQQGPGQDPQFLISFYEKMQSDKGSIPDRFSAQQFSDYHSELNMSSLELGDSALYFCASSLDTTDTQYFGPGTRLTVL.

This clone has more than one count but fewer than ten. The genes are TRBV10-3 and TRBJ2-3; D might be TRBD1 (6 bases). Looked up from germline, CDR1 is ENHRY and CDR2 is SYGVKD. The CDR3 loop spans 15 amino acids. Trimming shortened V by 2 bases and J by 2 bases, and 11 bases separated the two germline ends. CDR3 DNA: TGTGCCATCAGTGAGCAGGGGCTGAACACAGATACGCAGTATTTT. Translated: CAISEQGLNTDTQYF.

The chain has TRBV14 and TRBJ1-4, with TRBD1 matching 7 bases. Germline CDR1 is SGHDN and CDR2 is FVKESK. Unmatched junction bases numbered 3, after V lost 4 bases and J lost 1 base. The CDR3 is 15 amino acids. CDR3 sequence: CASSLRQGTNEKLFF. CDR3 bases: TGTGCCAGCAGCCTTAGACAGGGAACTAATGAAAAACTGTTTTTT.

CDR3 DNA: TGCGCCAGCAGCTTCGACAGGGGCACTGAAGCTTTCTTT. It yields the protein CASSFDRGTEAFF. The chain is built from TRBV5-1 and TRBJ1-1; 8 bases are a match to TRBD1. Germline loops: CDR1 SGHRS, CDR2 YFSETQ. Trimming cost V 2 bases and J 4 bases; bases outside gene matches: 1. This CDR3 is built from 13 residues.

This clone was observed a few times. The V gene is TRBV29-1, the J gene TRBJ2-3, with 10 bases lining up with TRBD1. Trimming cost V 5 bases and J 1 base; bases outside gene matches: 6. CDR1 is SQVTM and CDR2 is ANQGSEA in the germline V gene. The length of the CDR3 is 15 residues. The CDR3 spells CSVLGGTGGTDTQYF. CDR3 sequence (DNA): TGCAGCGTTCTGGGTGGGACAGGGGGCACAGATACGCAGTATTTT.

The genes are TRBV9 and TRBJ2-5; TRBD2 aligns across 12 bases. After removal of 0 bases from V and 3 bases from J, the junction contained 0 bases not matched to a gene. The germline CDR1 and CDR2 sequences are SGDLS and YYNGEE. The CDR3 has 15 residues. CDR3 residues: CASSVGLAGEETQYF. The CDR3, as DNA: TGTGCCAGCAGCGTAGGACTAGCGGGGGAAGAGACCCAGTACTTC.

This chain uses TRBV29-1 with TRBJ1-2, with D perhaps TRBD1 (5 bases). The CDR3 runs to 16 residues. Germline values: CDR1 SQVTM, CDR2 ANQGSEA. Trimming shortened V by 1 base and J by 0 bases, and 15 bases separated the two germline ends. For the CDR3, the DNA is TGCAGCGTTGAAGTCGCAGGGAAAGGGGCTAACTATGGCTACACCTTC. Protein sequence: CSVEVAGKGANYGYTF. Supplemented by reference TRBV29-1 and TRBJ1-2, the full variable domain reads SAVISQKPSRDICQRGTSLTIQCQVDSQVTMMFWYRQQPGQSLTLIATANQGSEATYESGFVIDKFPISRPNLTFSTLTVSNMSPEDSSIYLCSVEVAGKGANYGYTFGSGTRLTVV.

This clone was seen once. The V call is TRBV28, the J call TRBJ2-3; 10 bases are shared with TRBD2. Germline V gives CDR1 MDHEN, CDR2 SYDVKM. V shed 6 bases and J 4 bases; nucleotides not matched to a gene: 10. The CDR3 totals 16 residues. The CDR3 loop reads CASSQGSGRAPDTQYF. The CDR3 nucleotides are TGTGCCAGCAGCCAAGGGAGCGGGAGGGCCCCAGATACGCAGTATTTT.

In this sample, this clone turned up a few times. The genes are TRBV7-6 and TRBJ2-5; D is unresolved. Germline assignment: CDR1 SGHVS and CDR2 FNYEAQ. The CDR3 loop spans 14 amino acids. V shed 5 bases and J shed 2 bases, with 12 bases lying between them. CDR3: CASSLTPLQETQYF. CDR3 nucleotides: TGTGCCAGCAGCCTCACACCGTTGCAAGAGACCCAGTACTTC.

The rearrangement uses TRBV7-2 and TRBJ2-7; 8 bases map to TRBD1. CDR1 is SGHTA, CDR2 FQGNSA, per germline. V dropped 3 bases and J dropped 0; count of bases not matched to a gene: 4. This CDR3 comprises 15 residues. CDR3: CASSFRTGSSYEQYF. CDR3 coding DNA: TGTGCCAGCAGCTTTCGGACAGGGAGCTCCTACGAGCAGTACTTC.

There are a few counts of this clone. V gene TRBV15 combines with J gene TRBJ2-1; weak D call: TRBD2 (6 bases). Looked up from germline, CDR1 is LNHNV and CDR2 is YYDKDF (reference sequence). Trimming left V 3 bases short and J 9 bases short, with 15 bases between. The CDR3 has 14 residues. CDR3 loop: CATSRRDPGAEQFF. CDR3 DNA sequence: TGTGCCACCAGCAGGCGGGACCCCGGCGCTGAGCAGTTCTTC.

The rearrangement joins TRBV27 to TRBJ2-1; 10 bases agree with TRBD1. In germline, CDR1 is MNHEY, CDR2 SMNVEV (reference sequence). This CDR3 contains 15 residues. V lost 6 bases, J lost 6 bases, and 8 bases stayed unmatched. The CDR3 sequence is CASRRTGGWGNEQFF. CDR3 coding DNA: TGTGCCAGCAGGAGGACAGGGGGATGGGGCAATGAGCAGTTCTTC.

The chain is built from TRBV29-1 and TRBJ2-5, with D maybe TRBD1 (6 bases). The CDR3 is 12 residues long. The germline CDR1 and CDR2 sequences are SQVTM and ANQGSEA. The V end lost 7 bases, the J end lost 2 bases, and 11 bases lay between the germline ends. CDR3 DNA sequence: TGCAGCGCCGGACAGACACAAGAGACCCAGTACTTC. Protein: CSAGQTQETQYF.